These 10 T cell receptor beta chains share one sample of origin, sequenced in a study of blood T cells in healthy people across ages. The second PCR ran about 6 to 12 cycles with a sample-barcoded 5' primer and J-beta primers. TCRdb re-called the 5' RACE reads with MiXCR, one entry per CDR3 protein. The repertoire holds fewer than 800,000 distinct CDR3 sequences, 32% seen once, with approximately 15% in the top ten. Input material: blood. These receptors all stem from a woman aged 80 or older in good health.

At least ten counts were recorded for this clonotype. The V and J genes are TRBV20-1 and TRBJ2-3, with D perhaps matching TRBD1 or TRBD2 (6 bases each). CDR1 DFQATT and CDR2 SNEGSKA come from the germline V gene (reference sequence). CDR3 size: 15 residues. V shed 4 bases and J shed 7 bases, with 21 bases lying between them. CDR3 coding DNA: TGCAGTGCTAAAACGGGGGCCGCGCTCGCCAATACGCAGTATTTT. Amino acid sequence: CSAKTGAALANTQYF.

The table lists this clonotype with many counts. The CDR3 loop reads CACSMSQETQYF. In DNA, the CDR3 is TGTGCCTGTAGCATGTCCCAAGAGACCCAGTACTTC. The chain joins TRBV11-2 to TRBJ2-5; D gene unclear. Germline V lookup: CDR1 SGHAT, CDR2 FQNNGV. The CDR3 contains 12 residues. V was trimmed by 11 bases and J by 1 base, leaving 11 bases between them.

The table lists this clonotype with many counts. The chain has TRBV10-3 and TRBJ2-1; 9 bases line up with TRBD2. V shed 11 bases, J shed 10 bases, and the junction held 18 bases outside the gene matches. The CDR3 is made up of 15 amino acids. Germline CDR1 and CDR2: ENHRY and SYGVKD. Here the CDR3 DNA reads TGTGCCGTCTTTGTTGAGGCGGGGGGGCCCGGAGAGCAGTTCTTC. As protein: CAVFVEAGGPGEQFF.

V and J are TRBV5-1 and TRBJ1-1; unclear D gene. CDR3 length equals 14 residues. Germline V CDR1 and CDR2: SGHRS, YFSETQ. Trimming pared 0 bases from V and 0 bases from J, leaving 6 bases between. CDR3 residues: CASSLDQMNTEAFF. CDR3 nucleotide sequence: TGCGCCAGCAGCTTGGATCAGATGAACACTGAAGCTTTCTTT.

The chain is built from TRBV6-5 and TRBJ2-5; either TRBD1 or TRBD2 may fit D (5 bases each). The DNA matches TRBJ2-7 better at its end, which makes the J call doubtful. Germline lookup yields CDR1 MNHEY and CDR2 SVGAGI. There are 15 residues in the CDR3. CDR3 coding DNA: TGTGCCAGCAGTTTACAGCCGGGACGGACCTACGAGCAGTACTTC. This codes for CASSLQPGRTYEQYF.

CDR3 bases: TGCAGTGCTCAGGTGGGACAGCAAGAGACCCAGTACTTC. Its protein product is CSAQVGQQETQYF. J is TRBJ2-5 and V is TRBV20-1; TRBD1 matches at 7 bases. Germline values: CDR1 DFQATT, CDR2 SNEGSKA (reference sequence). Unmatched junction bases numbered 5, after V lost 5 bases and J lost 2 bases. The CDR3 contains 13 residues.

The chain joins TRBV20-1 to TRBJ1-2; D uncertain. CDR3 length equals 12 residues. Deletions cut 0 bases from V and 5 bases from J, with 7 bases between. Germline loops: CDR1 DFQATT, CDR2 SNEGSKA (reference sequence). The CDR3 nucleotides read TGCAGTGCTAGAGATTGGGATTATGGCTACACCTTC. Translation gives CSARDWDYGYTF.

Concerning this clonotype itself: A read error may explain this, as a much larger clone is one base away. The genes are TRBV20-1 and TRBJ2-7; weak D call: TRBD2 (5 bases). The CDR3 runs to 15 residues. Trimming shortened V by 0 bases and J by 3 bases, and 15 bases separated the two germline ends. Germline CDR1 reads DFQATT; CDR2 reads SNEGSKA (reference sequence). For the CDR3, the DNA is TGCAGTGCTAGAGATCCCGGGAATTCCTGCTACGAGCAGTACTTC. Translating it yields CSARDPGNSCYEQYF.

At least ten counts were recorded for this clonotype. This sequence joins TRBV5-8 and TRBJ2-7; TRBD2 agrees at 8 bases. The V gene's germline CDR1 is SGHTS and CDR2 YDEGEE. The CDR3 covers 15 residues. With 0 bases clipped from V and 2 bases from J, the junction kept 4 bases outside the gene matches. CDR3 nucleotides: TGTGCCAGCAGCTTGGGGACTAGCCCTACCTACGAGCAGTACTTC. Translated, it gives CASSLGTSPTYEQYF.

V usage is TRBV19 and J usage is TRBJ2-5; tentative D call: TRBD2 (5 bases). The DNA end lines up better with TRBJ2-7; the J call may be wrong. This CDR3 comprises 14 residues. Germline V gives CDR1 LNHDA, CDR2 SQIVND (reference sequence). The CDR3 DNA follows: TGTGCCAGTAGTATAGCGGGGATCGACTACGAGCAGTACTTC. Residues: CASSIAGIDYEQYF.